The 24 T cell receptor beta chains presented below share a single source sample, sequenced in a study of cytomegalovirus exposure and HLA in healthy donors. Primers included in the PCR were 60 Vbeta and 13 Jbeta primers. Here immunoSEQ multiplex PCR was the method, and the copy in TCRdb shows in-frame clones only, minus some. The data show about 110,000 clones, with 82% seen just once and roughly 20% held by the top ten. Sequencing input: PBMCs. The receptors were gathered from a man aged 30-40 years in good health and CMV-seropositive.

V usage is TRBV7-7 and J usage is TRBJ1-3; D call uncertain. CDR3 length: 13 amino acids. Per germline, CDR1 SSHAT and CDR2 FNYEAQ (reference sequence). Trimming pared 4 bases from V and 2 bases from J, leaving 6 bases between. In DNA, the CDR3 is TGTGCCAGCAGCTCCGAGACTGGAAACACCATATATTTT. Amino acids: CASSSETGNTIYF.

The chain joins TRBV9 to TRBJ1-3; possible D gene TRBD1, 6 bases. This CDR3 region has 16 residues. Looked up from germline, CDR1 is SGDLS and CDR2 is YYNGEE. V was clipped by 7 bases and J by 4 bases, with 21 bases between them. The CDR3: CASYPSAGDLGNTIYF. In DNA form, the CDR3 reads TGTGCCAGCTATCCGTCAGCAGGGGATTTGGGAAACACCATATATTTT.

The chain is built from TRBV5-6 and TRBJ1-5; no definite D call. This CDR3 comprises 16 residues. V was trimmed by 2 bases and J by 2 bases, leaving 14 bases between them. Germline loops: CDR1 SGHDT, CDR2 YYEEEE. DNA of the CDR3: TGTGCCAGCAGCTTTTCTCGGGGTTTGGGCAATCAGCCCCAGCATTTT. Amino acids: CASSFSRGLGNQPQHF.

This chain links TRBV29-1 with TRBJ1-1; D possibly corresponds to TRBD1 (6 bases). The CDR3 covers 13 residues. V was clipped by 5 bases and J by 3 bases, with 13 bases between them. CDR1 and CDR2 (germline): SQVTM, ANQGSEA. Here the CDR3 reads CSVYLQGDTEAFF. The CDR3 DNA follows: TGCAGCGTTTATTTACAGGGCGACACTGAAGCTTTCTTT.

The chain uses TRBV6-4 and TRBJ2-7, with TRBD2 identical over 14 bases. The CDR3 extends over 17 amino acids. Germline values: CDR1 MRHNA, CDR2 SNTAGT. Trimming removed 0 bases from V and 5 bases from J; junction bases left unmatched: 6. CDR3 in DNA: TGTGCCAGCAGTGACTCCTCGGGACTAGCGGGAGTAAACGAGCAGTACGTC. Amino acids: CASSDSSGLAGVNEQYV.

This chain links TRBV5-1 with TRBJ2-1, with 8 positions matching TRBD2. Germline lookup yields CDR1 SGHRS and CDR2 YFSETQ. There are 15 residues in the CDR3. V lost 0 bases, J lost 6 bases, and 5 bases stayed unmatched. CDR3 DNA sequence: TGCGCCAGCAGCTTGGCAGCGGGAGTCAGCAATGAGCAGTTCTTC. As protein: CASSLAAGVSNEQFF.

J is TRBJ1-1 and V is TRBV19; D gene uncertain. Between the trimmed V and J ends, which lost 3 bases and 11 bases, there was a span of 13 bases. This CDR3 has 12 amino acids. Germline V gives CDR1 LNHDA, CDR2 SQIVND (reference sequence). The CDR3 bases are TGTGCCAGTAGTATTCCTTTATCTAAGGCTTTCTTT. Translating it yields CASSIPLSKAFF.

CDR3 in amino acids: CASSRDIREYGYTF. The CDR3 DNA reads TGTGCCAGCAGCAGGGACATAAGAGAGTATGGCTACACCTTC. The rearrangement links TRBV5-6 to TRBJ1-2, with D possibly TRBD1 on 6 matching bases. This CDR3 spans 14 amino acids. Per the germline V gene, CDR1 is SGHDT and CDR2 is YYEEEE. V was trimmed by 4 bases and J by 5 bases, leaving 15 bases between them.

The rearrangement uses TRBV2 and TRBJ1-5, with 7 bases fitting TRBD1. The V gene's germline CDR1 is SNHLY and CDR2 FYNNEI. This CDR3 is 15 amino acids long. DNA of the CDR3: TGTGCTTCAGCAGGGAGACAGGGTATGAGCCAGCCCCAGCATTTT. Translating gives CASAGRQGMSQPQHF.

The sample holds a few counts of this clone. Germline and junction disagree at one end, which may indicate a read error. This chain uses TRBV19 with TRBJ2-6, with D possibly TRBD2 on 6 matching bases. Germline lookup yields CDR1 LNHDA and CDR2 SQIVND (reference sequence). CDR3 length: 16 amino acids. CDR3 DNA: TGTGCCAGTAGTATAGATGCACGCACGGGGGTCAACGTCCTGACTTTC. Its translation is CASSIDARTGVNVLTF. Combining the CDR3 with reference TRBV19 and TRBJ2-6 gives the whole variable domain DGGITQSPKYLFRKEGQNVTLSCEQNLNHDAMYWYRQDPGQGLRLIYYSQIVNDFQKGDIAEGYSVSREKKESFPLTVTSAQKNPTAFYLCASSIDARTGVNVLTFGAGSRLTVL.

As to this clone: A junction end diverges from the germline sequence, so it may reflect a read error. This chain connects TRBV7-9 to TRBJ1-5; D remains ambiguous. The CDR3 has 17 residues. CDR1 and CDR2 (germline): SEHNR, FQNEAQ (reference sequence). The CDR3 is CSSSLEGGVDINQPQHF. DNA for the CDR3: TGTTCCAGCAGCTTAGAGGGCGGGGTCGATATCAATCAGCCCCAGCATTTT.

The chain joins TRBV16 to TRBJ2-2; no clear D. There are 14 residues in the CDR3. Germline V lookup: CDR1 KGHSY, CDR2 FQNENV. Between the trimmed V and J ends, which lost 0 bases and 1 base, there was a span of 3 bases. The CDR3 is CASSQSQNTGELFF. CDR3 sequence (DNA): TGTGCCAGCAGCCAATCTCAGAACACCGGGGAGCTGTTTTTT.

The DNA of the CDR3 is TGCGCCAGTTCAAACAGGGGCGAGGGGAACACTGAAGCTTTCTTT. As protein: CASSNRGEGNTEAFF. The chain carries TRBV4-1 and TRBJ1-1, with 7 bases matching TRBD1. Germline lookup yields CDR1 MGHRA and CDR2 YSYEKL. This CDR3 is 15 amino acids long. With V trimmed by 9 bases and J by 1 base, 11 bases remained unmatched.

This clone was recorded a few times. J is TRBJ2-5 and V is TRBV5-6, with TRBD2 as a possible D gene (5 bases). The CDR3 is made up of 15 amino acids. CDR1 is SGHDT and CDR2 is YYEEEE in the germline V gene. The germline V and J ends were trimmed by 0 bases and 5 bases, with 14 bases remaining between them. CDR3 coding DNA: TGTGCCAGCAGCTTGGCTTGGACTGTCCGGGAGACCCAGTACTTC. Encoded protein: CASSLAWTVRETQYF.

This sequence joins TRBV5-4 and TRBJ1-1, with TRBD1 identical over 11 bases. This CDR3 region has 14 residues. V lost 4 bases and J lost 7; bases outside the gene matches: 6. Germline CDR1 reads SGHNT; CDR2 reads YYREEE (reference sequence). The CDR3 region has the DNA TGTGCCAGCAGCCCCACCGGGACAGGGGGTGAAGCTTTCTTT. It is translated as CASSPTGTGGEAFF.

This chain uses TRBV6-6 with TRBJ1-1, with 9 bases fitting TRBD1. Per the germline V gene, CDR1 is MNHNY and CDR2 is SVGAGI (reference sequence). Trimming cost V 4 bases and J 5 bases; bases outside gene matches: 11. The CDR3 runs 16 residues. The CDR3 reads CASSLRDRDRGTEAFF. CDR3 coding DNA: TGTGCCAGCAGTTTACGGGACAGGGACAGAGGGACTGAAGCTTTCTTT.

The rearrangement links TRBV11-2 to TRBJ2-7, with a tentative D call TRBD2 (6 bases). CDR1 SGHAT and CDR2 FQNNGV come from the germline V gene. The length of the CDR3 is 16 residues. Trimming took off 5 bases at V and 2 bases at J, with 19 bases between the two ends. The CDR3 sequence: CASSQTGRGDPYEQYF. CDR3 DNA: TGTGCCAGCAGCCAGACTGGGCGGGGCGACCCCTACGAGCAGTACTTC.

This clone was seen just once. This chain joins TRBV5-1 and TRBJ1-2; 8 nucleotides align to TRBD1. The V and J ends lost 3 bases and 3 bases, in that order; junction bases with no gene match: 4. Germline CDR1 and CDR2: SGHRS and YFSETQ. The CDR3 extends over 14 amino acids. The CDR3, as DNA: TGCGCCAGCAGCTCCAAGGGACAGGACTATGGCTACACCTTC. Residues: CASSSKGQDYGYTF.

V is TRBV19 and J is TRBJ1-3; perhaps TRBD1 as D (6 bases). Germline assignment: CDR1 LNHDA and CDR2 SQIVND (reference sequence). This CDR3 has 20 amino acids. Trimming cost V 4 bases and J 0 bases, with 25 bases left between them. CDR3 sequence: CASSSPGRFDWGHSGNTIYF. CDR3 sequence (DNA): TGTGCCAGTAGTAGTCCGGGCCGCTTTGATTGGGGACACTCTGGAAACACCATATATTTT.

This chain joins TRBV5-1 and TRBJ1-1; 8 nucleotides agree with TRBD1. The CDR3 is 14 residues long. The germline V gene encodes CDR1 SGHRS and CDR2 YFSETQ. V dropped 4 bases and J dropped 3; count of bases not matched to a gene: 5. Written as DNA, the CDR3 is TGCGCCAGCAGCACGGGACAGGCCTACACTGAAGCTTTCTTT. Translation: CASSTGQAYTEAFF.

This chain joins TRBV27 and TRBJ2-5, with D perhaps matching TRBD1 (6 bases). Germline V gene sequence: CDR1 MNHEY, CDR2 SMNVEV (reference sequence). The CDR3 is 17 residues long. The V end lost 5 bases, the J end lost 7 bases, and 26 bases lay between the germline ends. The CDR3 loop reads CASSATGSQGVAATQYF. CDR3 DNA: TGTGCCAGCAGTGCCACCGGTTCACAGGGAGTCGCGGCGACCCAGTACTTC.

The chain joins TRBV4-1 to TRBJ1-2, with D unresolved. The V gene's germline CDR1 is MGHRA and CDR2 YSYEKL. Deletions cut 1 base from V and 0 bases from J, with 9 bases between. CDR3 length equals 15 residues. CDR3 amino acids: CASSQGVQPNYGYTF. The CDR3 DNA is TGCGCCAGCAGCCAAGGGGTACAGCCTAACTATGGCTACACCTTC.

CDR3 in amino acids: CASSLAQDRGTDTQYF. The CDR3 DNA sequence: TGCGCCAGCAGCTTGGCCCAAGACAGGGGCACAGATACGCAGTATTTT. The chain has TRBV5-1 and TRBJ2-3; TRBD1 matches 7 bases. V shed 0 bases, J shed 1 base, and the junction held 5 bases outside the gene matches. CDR1 and CDR2 (germline): SGHRS, YFSETQ. The CDR3 covers 16 residues.

The gene calls are TRBV2 and TRBJ2-5; TRBD2 matches 11 bases. The CDR3 contains 15 residues. The germline gives CDR1 SNHLY, CDR2 FYNNEI. V was clipped by 6 bases and J by 7 bases; unmatched bases: 10. CDR3 nucleotides: TGTGCCAGCAGGGCTACGCTAGCGGGGGGTGGGACCCAGTACTTC. Residues: CASRATLAGGGTQYF.